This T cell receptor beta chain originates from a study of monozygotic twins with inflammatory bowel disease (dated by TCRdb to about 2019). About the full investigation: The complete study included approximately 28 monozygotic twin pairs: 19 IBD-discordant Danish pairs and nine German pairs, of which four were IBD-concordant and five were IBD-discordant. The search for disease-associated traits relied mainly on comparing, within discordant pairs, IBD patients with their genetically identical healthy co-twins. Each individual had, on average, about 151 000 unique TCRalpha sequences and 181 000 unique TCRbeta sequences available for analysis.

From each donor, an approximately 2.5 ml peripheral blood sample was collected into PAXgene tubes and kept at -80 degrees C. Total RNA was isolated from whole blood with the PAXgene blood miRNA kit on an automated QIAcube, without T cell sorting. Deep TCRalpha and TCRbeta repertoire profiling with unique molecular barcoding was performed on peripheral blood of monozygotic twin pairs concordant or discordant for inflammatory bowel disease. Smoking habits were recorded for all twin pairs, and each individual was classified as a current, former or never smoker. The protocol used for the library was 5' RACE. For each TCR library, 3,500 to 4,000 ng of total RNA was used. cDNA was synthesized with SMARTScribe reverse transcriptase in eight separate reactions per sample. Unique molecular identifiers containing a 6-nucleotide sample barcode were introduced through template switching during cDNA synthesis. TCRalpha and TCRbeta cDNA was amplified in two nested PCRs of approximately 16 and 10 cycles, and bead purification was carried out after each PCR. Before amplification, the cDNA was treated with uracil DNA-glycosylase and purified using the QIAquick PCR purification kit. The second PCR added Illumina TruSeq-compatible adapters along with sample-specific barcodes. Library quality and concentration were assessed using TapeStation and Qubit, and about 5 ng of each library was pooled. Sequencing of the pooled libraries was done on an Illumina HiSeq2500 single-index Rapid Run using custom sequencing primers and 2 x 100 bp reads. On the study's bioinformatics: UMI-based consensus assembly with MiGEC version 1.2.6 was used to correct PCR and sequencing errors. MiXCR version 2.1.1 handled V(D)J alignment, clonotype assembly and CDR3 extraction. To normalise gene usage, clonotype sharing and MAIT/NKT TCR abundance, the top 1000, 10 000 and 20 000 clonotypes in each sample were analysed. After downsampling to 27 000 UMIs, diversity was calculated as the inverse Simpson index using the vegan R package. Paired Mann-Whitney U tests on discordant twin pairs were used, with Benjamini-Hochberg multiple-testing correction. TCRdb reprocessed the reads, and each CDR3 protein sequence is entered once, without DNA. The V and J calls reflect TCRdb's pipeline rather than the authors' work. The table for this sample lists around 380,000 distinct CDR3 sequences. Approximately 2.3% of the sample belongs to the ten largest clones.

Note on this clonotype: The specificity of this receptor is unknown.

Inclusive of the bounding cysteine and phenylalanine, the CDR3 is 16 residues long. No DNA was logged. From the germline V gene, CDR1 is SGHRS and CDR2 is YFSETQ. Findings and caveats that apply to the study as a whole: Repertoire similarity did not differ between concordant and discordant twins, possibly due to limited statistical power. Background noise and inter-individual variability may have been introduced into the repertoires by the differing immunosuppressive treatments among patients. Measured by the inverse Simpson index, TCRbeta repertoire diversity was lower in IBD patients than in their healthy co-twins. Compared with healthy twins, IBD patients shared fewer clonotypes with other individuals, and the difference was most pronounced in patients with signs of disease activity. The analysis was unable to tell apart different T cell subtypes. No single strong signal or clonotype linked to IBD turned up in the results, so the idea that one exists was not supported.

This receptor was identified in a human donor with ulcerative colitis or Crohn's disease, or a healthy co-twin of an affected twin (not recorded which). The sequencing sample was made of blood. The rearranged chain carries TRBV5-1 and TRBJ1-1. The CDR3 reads CASPPSGPAVNTEAFF.